The 10 T cell receptor beta chains below come from one sample, sequenced in a study of cytomegalovirus exposure and HLA in healthy donors. The method was immunoSEQ multiplex PCR; TCRdb's version includes in-frame clones alone and lacks a portion of them. The table shows around 63,000 clones, with around 96% occurring only once. The sequencing sample was made of PBMCs. These receptors all come from a woman aged 18 to 35 in good health and CMV-seronegative.

Only one count was recorded for this clone. The chain combines TRBV5-5 with TRBJ2-5, with 7 bases aligning to TRBD2. The CDR3 consists of 15 residues. Losses at the gene ends were 4 bases for V and 5 bases for J; bases not matched to a gene: 11. Looked up from germline, CDR1 is SGHKS and CDR2 is YYEKEE (reference sequence). CDR3 in amino acids: CASSPRGGAEETQYF. CDR3 coding DNA: TGTGCCAGCAGCCCCCGGGGAGGGGCGGAGGAGACCCAGTACTTC.

The rearrangement uses TRBV20-1 and TRBJ2-1, with D tentatively TRBD1 (6 bases). V was trimmed by 3 bases and J by 11 bases, leaving 8 bases between them. The CDR3 totals 10 residues. Germline loops: CDR1 DFQATT, CDR2 SNEGSKA (reference sequence). The CDR3 spells CSASWGQQFF. As DNA, the CDR3 is TGCAGTGCTAGTTGGGGGCAGCAGTTCTTC.

The genes are TRBV6-6 and TRBJ2-1, with D possibly matching TRBD2 (6 bases). Between the trimmed V and J ends, which lost 8 bases and 12 bases, there was a span of 14 bases. Germline CDR1 is MNHNY and CDR2 is SVGAGI (reference sequence). This CDR3 has 11 amino acids. CDR3 bases: TGTGCCAGCGTCCAGTTGGGGGGGCAGTTCTTC. This sequence encodes CASVQLGGQFF.

The chain links TRBV19 to TRBJ1-2; 8 nucleotides agree with TRBD1. This CDR3 is 15 amino acids long. The germline gives CDR1 LNHDA, CDR2 SQIVND (reference sequence). V dropped 5 bases and J dropped 4; count of bases not matched to a gene: 9. CDR3 region: CASSPRTGPAYGYTF. The CDR3 bases are TGTGCCAGTAGTCCTCGGACAGGGCCCGCCTATGGCTACACCTTC.

The genes are TRBV29-1 and TRBJ1-1; a possible D gene is TRBD1 (5 bases). The germline V gene encodes CDR1 SQVTM and CDR2 ANQGSEA. The CDR3 consists of 15 residues. V lost 6 bases, J lost 0 bases, and 17 bases lay in between. CDR3 loop: CSVSAGWGMNTEAFF. CDR3 DNA: TGCAGCGTGAGCGCAGGGTGGGGCATGAACACTGAAGCTTTCTTT.

The V call is TRBV11-1, the J call TRBJ2-2; D is possibly TRBD1 (5 bases). Trimming removed 5 bases at V and 2 bases at J, with 12 bases between. CDR1 is SGHAT, CDR2 FQDESV, per germline (reference sequence). The CDR3 has 15 residues. CDR3 nucleotide sequence: TGTGCCAGCAGCCTAGGGGCAGGAAACACCGGGGAGCTGTTTTTT. As protein: CASSLGAGNTGELFF.

The rearrangement uses TRBV19 and TRBJ2-3; maybe TRBD1 (6 bases). The germline gives CDR1 LNHDA, CDR2 SQIVND (reference sequence). The CDR3 is 15 amino acids. V was clipped by 6 bases and J by 2 bases, with 15 bases between them. CDR3 DNA sequence: TGTGCCAGTAGGTTTACCGGGACACCCACAGATACGCAGTATTTT. Amino acids: CASRFTGTPTDTQYF.

The chain links TRBV7-2 to TRBJ2-4, with TRBD1 matching over 8 bases. Germline V lookup: CDR1 SGHTA, CDR2 FQGNSA. Germline trimming cut 1 base from V and 7 bases from J; bases unmatched to any gene: 6. The length of the CDR3 is 15 residues. CDR3 bases: TGTGCCAGCAGCTTAGTGGCAGGGGGCGTGAACATTCAGTACTTC. Translated: CASSLVAGGVNIQYF.

This clone showed up just once. The chain has TRBV11-3 and TRBJ2-1; 10 bases align to TRBD2. V shed 5 bases, J shed 8 bases, and the junction held 0 bases outside the gene matches. The CDR3 spans 12 residues. Germline V gives CDR1 SGHNT, CDR2 YENEEA. Written as DNA, the CDR3 is TGTGCCAGCAGCAGCGGGGGGGATGAGCAGTTCTTC. Encoded protein: CASSSGGDEQFF. The full variable domain, with the rest looked up from reference TRBV11-3 and TRBJ2-1, is EAGVVQSPRYKIIEKKQPVAFWCNPISGHNTLYWYLQNLGQGPELLIRYENEEAVDDSQLPKDRFSAERLKGVDSTLKIQPAELGDSAVYLCASSSGGDEQFFGPGTRLTVL.

This chain uses TRBV6-5 with TRBJ2-7; 8 bases are shared with TRBD1. V was clipped by 4 bases and J by 2 bases; unmatched bases: 7. There are 15 residues in the CDR3. Germline V gene data show CDR1 as MNHEY and CDR2 as SVGAGI. CDR3 nucleotides: TGTGCCAGCAGTTCCCGGACAGGGCCCCCCTACGAGCAGTACTTC. It specifies CASSSRTGPPYEQYF.